The clone carrying this T cell receptor (beta chain) was detected only once. The sample belongs to a study of blood T cell repertoires in COVID-19. About the research overall: Samples representing acute and convalescent COVID-19 were sourced from the United States, Italy and Spain.

As processed by the authors: The authors estimated nucleated cell counts from reference gene primer amplification. Sequencing used immunoSEQ multiplex PCR; TCRdb keeps in-frame clones, though not all of them. V and J calls and clone size come straight from that table; D and trimming were deduced from the DNA. Of a few hundred thousand clones detected, 70% to 90% appear once; the ten largest clones hold about 12%. The germline V and J ends were trimmed by 4 bases and 4 bases, with 19 bases remaining between them. This CDR3 comprises 16 residues. CDR1 and CDR2 (germline): SGHVS, FNYEAQ. The sequenced sample was peripheral blood. The V gene is TRBV7-6, the J gene TRBJ1-1; the D gene is possibly TRBD1 (5 bases). This TCR derives from a woman aged 18 to 35 who had recovered from COVID-19. The DNA for the CDR3 is TGTGCCAGCAGCTCTCCGGGGGGTCGTCAGGCCACTGAAGCTTTCTTT. It specifies CASSSPGGRQATEAFF.